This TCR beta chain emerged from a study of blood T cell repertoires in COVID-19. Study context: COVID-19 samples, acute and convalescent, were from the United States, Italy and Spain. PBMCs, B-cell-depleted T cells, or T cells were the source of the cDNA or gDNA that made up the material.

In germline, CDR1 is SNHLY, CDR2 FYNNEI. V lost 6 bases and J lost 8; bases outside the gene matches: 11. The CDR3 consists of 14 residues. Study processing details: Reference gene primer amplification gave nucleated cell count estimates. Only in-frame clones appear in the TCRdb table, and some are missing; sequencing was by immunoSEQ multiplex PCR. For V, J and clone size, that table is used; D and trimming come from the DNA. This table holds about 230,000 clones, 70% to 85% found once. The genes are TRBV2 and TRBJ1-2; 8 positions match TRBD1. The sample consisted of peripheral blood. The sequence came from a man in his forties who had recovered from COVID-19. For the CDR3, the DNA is TGTGCCAGCAGCGGACAGGACAGGGTGAACGGCTACACCTTC. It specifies CASSGQDRVNGYTF.